Listed below are T cell receptor beta chains from one sample, sequenced in a study of T cell responses to AZD1222 COVID-19 vaccine. Repertoires were generated with immunoSEQ multiplex PCR, while TCRdb's copy carries only in-frame clones and drops some. Of over 100,000 clones detected, 89% appear once; the ten largest clones hold over 15%. The material sequenced was peripheral blood, taken on day 0 of AZD1222 vaccination. Receptors were obtained from an adult in good health. Both conserved end residues are part of each CDR3. D genes are given only for firm matches. Clone size appears in some rows only: once, few, many, or a class for an expanded clone.

clone size	V gene	CDR3 length	J gene	D gene	CDR3 DNA	CDR3 protein
.	TRBV6-1	15	TRBJ2-1	TRBD1	TGTGCCAGCAGTGACGGGACAGCGTCGGACAATGAGCAGTTCTTC	CASSDGTASDNEQFF
.	TRBV21-1	13	TRBJ1-2	.	TGTTCCACCAAGGGCAAGAAACTATGGGGCTACACCTTC	CSTKGKKLWGYTF
.	TRBV30	17	TRBJ1-5	.	TGTGCCTGGAGTGTCACAGGGATTGGAAATGGCAATCAGCCCCAGCATTTT	CAWSVTGIGNGNQPQHF
.	TRBV27	15	TRBJ2-3	.	TGTGCCAGCAGTTACGTTGGGGGGGCCGCAGATACGCAGTATTTT	CASSYVGGAADTQYF
.	TRBV6-2/TRBV6-3	14	TRBJ1-1	TRBD1	TGTGCCAGCAGTTACTTCGACAGGGTCACTGAAGCTTTCTTT	CASSYFDRVTEAFF
once	TRBV19	18	TRBJ2-2	TRBD2	TGTGCCAGTACCCCGGGACTAGCGGGGGGGAGGAACACCGGGGAGCTGTTTTTT	CASTPGLAGGRNTGELFF
.	TRBV9	15	TRBJ2-3	.	TGTGCCAGCAGCGTAGCGGGGGAAGCGTTAGATACGCAGTATTTT	CASSVAGEALDTQYF
.	TRBV30	15	TRBJ2-6	.	TGTGCCTGGAGTGTGAGGGGTTCTGGGGCCAACGTCCTGACTTTC	CAWSVRGSGANVLTF
.	TRBV19	14	TRBJ2-6	.	TGTGCCAGTAACAGGGCGTCTGGGGCCAACGTCCTGACTTTC	CASNRASGANVLTF
.	TRBV5-6	13	TRBJ2-7	.	TGTGCCAGCAGCGGAACAGGTAACTACGAGCAGTACTTC	CASSGTGNYEQYF
.	TRBV6-5	15	TRBJ2-3	.	TGTGCCAGCAGTACCATTTGGGGGGGCACAGATACGCAGTATTTT	CASSTIWGGTDTQYF
.	TRBV25-1	14	TRBJ1-1	TRBD1	TGTGCCAGCAGTGAACAGGGGGCGGTTATGGGGGCTTTCTTT	CASSEQGAVMGAFF
.	TRBV20-1	12	TRBJ2-7	.	TGCAGTGCTAGTCCGGAGACCTACGAGCAGTACTTC	CSASPETYEQYF
few	TRBV4-1	15	TRBJ1-4	TRBD1	TGCGCCAGCAGCTTAAGGACAGGGAGAAATGAAAAACTGTTTTTT	CASSLRTGRNEKLFF
.	TRBV10-3	11	TRBJ1-2	.	TGTGCCATCAGTGACCGTGGCGGCTACACCTTC	CAISDRGGYTF
.	TRBV19	12	TRBJ1-6	.	TGTGCCAGTAGTGGCCTCGGTTCACCCCTCCACTTT	CASSGLGSPLHF
.	TRBV2	13	TRBJ1-1	.	TGTGCCAGCAGTGAAAGGAGGGGAACTGAAGCTTTCTTT	CASSERRGTEAFF
.	TRBV7-3	15	TRBJ2-5	.	TGTGCCAGCAGCTTTTACGGGGGGCAACAAGAGACCCAGTACTTC	CASSFYGGQQETQYF
.	TRBV4-1	13	TRBJ1-1	.	TGCGCCAGCAGCCATCGGGAGAACACTGAAGCTTTCTTT	CASSHRENTEAFF
.	TRBV7-8	15	TRBJ1-5	TRBD1	TGTGCCAGCAGCTTAGCGGGACAGGGGAATCAGCCCCAGCATTTT	CASSLAGQGNQPQHF
.	TRBV29-1	13	TRBJ1-4	.	TGCAGCGCTACGGATGGAAAAAATGAAAAACTGTTTTTT	CSATDGKNEKLFF
.	TRBV12-5	17	TRBJ1-5	.	TGTGCTAGTGGTGCAACCACAGGGAGTTGGAGCAATCAGCCCCAGCATTTT	CASGATTGSWSNQPQHF
.	TRBV6-4	14	TRBJ1-2	TRBD1	TGTGCCAGCAGTGACTCCGACAGGGGCTATGGCTACACCTTC	CASSDSDRGYGYTF
few	TRBV5-4	15	TRBJ1-2	.	TGTGCCAGCAGCATGGCTCCGGGACACAACTATGGCTACACCTTC	CASSMAPGHNYGYTF
.	TRBV27	15	TRBJ1-1	.	TGTGCCAGCAGTTTGGACCGGGGTTTGAACACTGAAGCTTTCTTT	CASSLDRGLNTEAFF
.	TRBV2	16	TRBJ1-3	.	TGTGCCAGCAGTGAAACATTTATCTATACAGGAAACACCATATATTTT	CASSETFIYTGNTIYF
.	TRBV7-9	17	TRBJ2-7	TRBD1	TGTGCCAGCAGCACAAAACCCGGACAGGGAGGAGGCTACGAGCAGTACTTC	CASSTKPGQGGGYEQYF
.	TRBV13	14	TRBJ1-5	.	TGTGCCAGCAGCTTAGGGCCCAATAATCAGCCCCAGCATTTT	CASSLGPNNQPQHF
.	TRBV6-5	14	TRBJ2-7	.	TGTGCCAGCAGTTACGCCGCGGTCTCCTACGAGCAGTACTTC	CASSYAAVSYEQYF
.	TRBV14	15	TRBJ1-4	TRBD1	TGTGCCAGCAGCCAAGAGACAGGGGGAAATGAAAAACTGTTTTTT	CASSQETGGNEKLFF
once	TRBV7-3	16	TRBJ2-2	.	TGTGCCAGCAGCTTATCCCCCTCTACAGGTGCGGGGGAGCTGTTTTTT	CASSLSPSTGAGELFF
.	TRBV6-5	15	TRBJ1-4	.	TGTGCCAGCAGTCGAATCACCTATCGAAATGAAAAACTGTTTTTT	CASSRITYRNEKLFF
few	TRBV5-6	15	TRBJ1-5	.	TGTGCCAGCAGCTTGATGAGGGGCCCTAATCAGCCCCAGCATTTT	CASSLMRGPNQPQHF
.	TRBV12-3/TRBV12-4	11	TRBJ1-2	.	TGTGCCAGCAGTTTATCCTCTGGCTACACCTTC	CASSLSSGYTF
.	TRBV19	12	TRBJ1-1	.	TGTGCCAGTAGTATTATTGGCTTCGAAGCTTTCTTT	CASSIIGFEAFF
few	TRBV6-5	13	TRBJ2-5	TRBD1	TGTGCCAGCAGAGGACAGGGGGTTGAGACCCAGTACTTC	CASRGQGVETQYF
.	TRBV5-1	14	TRBJ2-7	.	TGCGCCAGCAGCTCCTCGCCGGACTCCTACGAGCAGTACTTC	CASSSSPDSYEQYF
.	TRBV5-5	17	TRBJ1-4	TRBD1	TGTGCCAGCAGCTGGGACAGAGAGCCCGCAACTAATGAAAAACTGTTTTTT	CASSWDREPATNEKLFF
.	TRBV4-2	14	TRBJ1-5	.	TGTGCCAGCAGCCAAGTCATCGCGAATCAGCCCCAGCATTTT	CASSQVIANQPQHF
.	TRBV11-3	12	TRBJ2-5	.	TGTGCCAGCAGCTCACCTCAAGAGACCCAGTACTTC	CASSSPQETQYF
.	TRBV7-6	15	TRBJ2-1	.	TGTGCCAGCAGCTTAGTGGGGGGCAGAAACAATGAGCAGTTCTTC	CASSLVGGRNNEQFF
.	TRBV14	16	TRBJ1-1	.	TGTGCCAGCAGCCCCCGGGGATGGGGACCGAACACTGAAGCTTTCTTT	CASSPRGWGPNTEAFF
.	TRBV14	15	TRBJ1-6	.	TGTGCCAGCAGGCTCCAGGCAGGGGATAATTCACCCCTCCACTTT	CASRLQAGDNSPLHF
.	TRBV9	24	TRBJ2-3	TRBD2	TGTGCCAGCAGCGCCGAGGCCAAGGCGAACGAGGGACTAGCGGGAATTCAAAACACAGATACGCAGTATTTT	CASSAEAKANEGLAGIQNTDTQYF
.	TRBV9	13	TRBJ2-1	.	TGTGCCAGCAGCGTAGCTCCCGAATTTGAGCAGTTCTTC	CASSVAPEFEQFF
.	TRBV15	17	TRBJ2-1	.	TGTGCCACCAGCAGAGCTACCCTACGGAGGGATTGGAATGAGCAGTTCTTC	CATSRATLRRDWNEQFF
.	TRBV19	14	TRBJ1-1	TRBD1	TGTGCCAGTAGTGTGACAGGGGGCTACACTGAAGCTTTCTTT	CASSVTGGYTEAFF
.	TRBV7-3	15	TRBJ1-2	.	TGTGCCAGCAGCCCCGTTCATGGACAGAACTATGGCTACACCTTC	CASSPVHGQNYGYTF